This TCR beta chain is drawn from a study of control samples from healthy donors and cancer patients. Sequenced by immunoSEQ multiplex PCR; TCRdb stores in-frame clones only, minus some. This sample has 60,000 to 100,000 clones, with roughly 90% found just once. Germline CDR1 MNHEY, CDR2 SVGEGT. V was trimmed by 4 bases and J by 3 bases, leaving 7 bases between them. The CDR3 is 12 residues long. This clone was recorded only once. This chain uses TRBV6-2 or TRBV6-3 with TRBJ2-7, with TRBD2 as a possible D gene (6 bases). The source is a man between 50 and 59 years old in good health. Sequenced input: blood. CDR3: CASSWGLYEQYF. In DNA form, the CDR3 reads TGTGCCAGCAGTTGGGGACTCTACGAGCAGTACTTC.